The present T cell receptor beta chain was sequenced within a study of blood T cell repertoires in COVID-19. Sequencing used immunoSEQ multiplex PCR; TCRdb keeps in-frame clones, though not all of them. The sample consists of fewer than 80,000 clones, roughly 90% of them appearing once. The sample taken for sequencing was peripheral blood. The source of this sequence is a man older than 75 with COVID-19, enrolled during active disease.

CDR3 in DNA: TGTGCCAGCAGGATGGGGCAGGGGCCTTATGGCTACACCTTC. Translated: CASRMGQGPYGYTF. The V call is TRBV6-5, the J call TRBJ1-2; maybe TRBD1 (6 bases). Trimming took off 6 bases at V and 5 bases at J, with 16 bases between the two ends. There are 14 residues in the CDR3. Germline V gene lookup returns CDR1 MNHEY and CDR2 SVGAGI.